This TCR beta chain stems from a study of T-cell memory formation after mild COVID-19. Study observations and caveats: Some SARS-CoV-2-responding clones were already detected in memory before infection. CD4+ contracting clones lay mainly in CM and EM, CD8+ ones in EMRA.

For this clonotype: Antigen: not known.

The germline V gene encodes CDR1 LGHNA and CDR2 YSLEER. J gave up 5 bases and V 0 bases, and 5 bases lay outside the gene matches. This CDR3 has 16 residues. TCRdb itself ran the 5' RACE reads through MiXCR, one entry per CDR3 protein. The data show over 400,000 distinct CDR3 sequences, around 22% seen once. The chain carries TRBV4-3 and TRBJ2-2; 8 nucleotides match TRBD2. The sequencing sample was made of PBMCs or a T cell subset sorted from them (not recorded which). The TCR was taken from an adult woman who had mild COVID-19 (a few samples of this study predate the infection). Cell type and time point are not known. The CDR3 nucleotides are TGCGCCAGCAGCCAAGATCTTGGCGGGAGGACCGGGGAGCTGTTTTTT. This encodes CASSQDLGGRTGELFF.